The 24 T cell receptor beta chains below were found in one sample sequenced in a study of cytomegalovirus exposure and HLA in healthy donors. The primer mix had 60 Vbeta and 13 Jbeta primers. The assay was immunoSEQ multiplex PCR, and TCRdb's table has in-frame clones only and misses some. This table holds some 180,000 clones, roughly 70% found once. Sequences were obtained from PBMCs. The receptors derive from a woman between 18 and 29 years old in good health and CMV-seropositive.

CDR3 region: CASSGQGLNQPQHF. The CDR3 DNA follows: TGTGCCAGCAGTGGTCAGGGGCTGAATCAGCCCCAGCATTTT. The chain employs TRBV2 and TRBJ1-5, with D perhaps TRBD1 (6 bases). The CDR3 is 14 amino acids. Trimming removed 4 bases at V and 4 bases at J, with 11 bases between. Germline CDR1 SNHLY, CDR2 FYNNEI. Supplemented by reference TRBV2 and TRBJ1-5, the full variable domain reads EPEVTQTPSHQVTQMGQEVILRCVPISNHLYFYWYRQILGQKVEFLVSFYNNEISEKSEIFDDQFSVERPDGSNFTLKIRSTKLEDSAMYFCASSGQGLNQPQHFGDGTRLSIL.

The chain joins TRBV4-3 to TRBJ2-1, with TRBD2 matching 13 bases. Germline CDR1 and CDR2: LGHNA and YSLEER. CDR3 length: 16 amino acids. The V segment lost 1 base and the J segment 8 bases; nucleotides outside the gene matches: 5. Here the CDR3 DNA reads TGCGCCAGCAGCCAAGCGGAGGGACTAGCGGGGTATGAGCAGTTCTTC. This codes for CASSQAEGLAGYEQFF.

The chain links TRBV5-1 to TRBJ2-3; D ambiguous. CDR1 and CDR2 from the germline V gene are SGHRS and YFSETQ. The V gene lost 1 base and the J gene lost 2 bases, with 8 bases spanning the gap. The CDR3 runs 14 residues. This chain's CDR3 is CASSLLVATDTQYF. CDR3 bases: TGCGCCAGCAGCTTGTTGGTAGCCACAGATACGCAGTATTTT.

This clone was seen a few times. The chain has TRBV7-2 and TRBJ1-6; 7 nucleotides line up with TRBD1. The CDR3 sequence is 15 residues long. Germline V gives CDR1 SGHTA, CDR2 FQGNSA. V was pared by 5 bases and J by 5 bases, with 6 bases of the junction left unmatched. CDR3 nucleotide sequence: TGTGCCAGCAGCCTGACAAGGGGGCATAATTCACCCCTCCACTTT. Translated: CASSLTRGHNSPLHF.

This clone has a handful of counts. The rearrangement links TRBV28 to TRBJ1-4; 7 bases align to TRBD1. The germline V gene has CDR1 MDHEN and CDR2 SYDVKM. V trimming: 6 bases; J trimming: 5 bases; junction bases outside the gene matches: 9. The CDR3 length is 15 residues. CDR3 sequence (DNA): TGTGCCAGCAGCACCAGGGACAGAGGAAATGAAAAACTGTTTTTT. Translated, it gives CASSTRDRGNEKLFF.

About this clone: The junction shows a germline mismatch at one end, possibly a read error. The chain is built from TRBV7-9 and TRBJ1-5; tentatively, D is TRBD1 (6 bases). This CDR3 has 18 amino acids. Germline V gene sequence: CDR1 SEHNR, CDR2 FQNEAQ (reference sequence). This chain's CDR3 is CSSSLGPRGGPLNQPQHF. CDR3 DNA sequence: TGTTCCAGCAGCTTAGGCCCACGGGGGGGGCCGTTAAACCAGCCCCAGCATTTT.

On this clone: Germline is not matched at one junction end, which may reflect a read error. The chain links TRBV7-9 to TRBJ1-2; no firm D call. This CDR3 region has 15 residues. CDR1 is SEHNR, CDR2 FQNEAQ, per germline (reference sequence). In DNA, the CDR3 is TGTTCCAGCAGCTCCACCTCAGAAGCTAACTATGGCTACACCTTC. Protein: CSSSSTSEANYGYTF.

This clone was counted between two and nine times. The gene calls are TRBV29-1 and TRBJ2-7; maybe TRBD1 (5 bases). Trimming stripped 5 bases from V and 0 bases from J, with 11 bases between. Germline loops: CDR1 SQVTM, CDR2 ANQGSEA. CDR3 length equals 13 residues. CDR3 region: CSVKDISSYEQYF. As DNA, the CDR3 is TGCAGCGTTAAGGACATCAGCTCCTACGAGCAGTACTTC.

The chain employs TRBV11-1 and TRBJ2-5; D is unresolved. CDR1 SGHAT and CDR2 FQDESV come from the germline V gene (reference sequence). Trimming took 0 bases from V and 5 from J, leaving 7 bases between them. CDR3 size: 13 residues. CDR3 amino acids: CASSLAWLETQYF. Here the CDR3 DNA reads TGTGCCAGCAGCTTAGCTTGGCTGGAGACCCAGTACTTC.

The chain employs TRBV7-2 and TRBJ1-2; D is uncertain. This CDR3 region has 16 residues. Germline values: CDR1 SGHTA, CDR2 FQGNSA. Trimming cost V 3 bases and J 4 bases, with 18 bases left between them. The CDR3, as DNA: TGTGCCAGCAGCTTCGAGAGCAATATAGCGGGCTATGGCTACACCTTC. It encodes CASSFESNIAGYGYTF.

V gene TRBV29-1 combines with J gene TRBJ2-2, with 8 bases aligning to TRBD2. The J segment lost 4 bases and the V segment lost 4 bases, leaving 14 bases of the junction unmatched. The CDR3 covers 17 residues. Germline V lookup: CDR1 SQVTM, CDR2 ANQGSEA. The CDR3 reads CSVAMFGGSGITGELFF. In nucleotides, the CDR3 is TGCAGCGTTGCGATGTTTGGGGGTAGCGGGATCACCGGGGAGCTGTTTTTT.

This clone was observed a handful of times. The chain employs TRBV6-5 and TRBJ2-5; 12 positions agree with TRBD1. After removal of 0 bases from V and 7 bases from J, the junction contained 6 bases not matched to a gene. Germline assignment: CDR1 MNHEY and CDR2 SVGAGI. The CDR3 is 16 residues long. CDR3 loop: CASSYSPGQGAGTQYF. Written as DNA, the CDR3 is TGTGCCAGCAGTTACTCGCCGGGACAGGGGGCTGGGACCCAGTACTTC.

The chain carries TRBV2 and TRBJ1-5; weak D call: TRBD1 (6 bases). Germline V gene lookup returns CDR1 SNHLY and CDR2 FYNNEI. The V end was cut by 5 bases, the J end by 6 bases, with 14 bases between. This CDR3 comprises 14 residues. DNA for the CDR3: TGTGCCAGCAGTCAGAACAGGGCCCCTCAGCCCCAGCATTTT. Residues: CASSQNRAPQPQHF. Full variable domain (outside the CDR3, taken from reference TRBV2 and TRBJ1-5): EPEVTQTPSHQVTQMGQEVILRCVPISNHLYFYWYRQILGQKVEFLVSFYNNEISEKSEIFDDQFSVERPDGSNFTLKIRSTKLEDSAMYFCASSQNRAPQPQHFGDGTRLSIL.

The chain links TRBV29-1 to TRBJ2-7, with 9 bases fitting TRBD1. The CDR3 covers 14 residues. Germline V gene sequence: CDR1 SQVTM, CDR2 ANQGSEA. The trim removed 0 bases at V and 4 bases at J, leaving 4 bases unmatched. The CDR3 coding sequence is TGCAGCGTTGAAGATCCCGGACAGGGGTACGAGCAGTACTTC. This encodes CSVEDPGQGYEQYF.

This rearrangement joins TRBV7-2 to TRBJ2-1, with TRBD2 matching 9 bases. The germline CDR1 and CDR2 sequences are SGHTA and FQGNSA. There are 16 residues in the CDR3. V was pared by 5 bases and J by 1 base, with 6 bases of the junction left unmatched. Here the CDR3 reads CASSLRLADSYNEQFF. DNA of the CDR3: TGTGCCAGCAGCCTTAGACTAGCGGATTCCTACAATGAGCAGTTCTTC.

The gene calls are TRBV5-1 and TRBJ1-3; weak D call: TRBD1 (5 bases). V lost 0 bases, J lost 4 bases, and 11 bases lay in between. Germline values: CDR1 SGHRS, CDR2 YFSETQ. The length of the CDR3 is 15 residues. The DNA of the CDR3 is TGCGCCAGCAGCTTGGATCCAGGGTCGGGAAACACCATATATTTT. Translating it yields CASSLDPGSGNTIYF.

The chain carries TRBV15 and TRBJ2-2; D gene unclear. Germline loops: CDR1 LNHNV, CDR2 YYDKDF (reference sequence). Trimming removed 4 bases from V and 0 bases from J, with 15 bases in between. The CDR3 is 17 residues long. DNA for the CDR3: TGTGCCACCAGCACTAACTACGGGTTCGCGAACACCGGGGAGCTGTTTTTT. Encoded protein: CATSTNYGFANTGELFF.

The chain employs TRBV11-2 and TRBJ1-4; TRBD1 is a possible D gene (6 bases). The CDR3 has 14 amino acids. Trimming left V 6 bases short and J 7 bases short, with 15 bases between. The germline CDR1 and CDR2 sequences are SGHAT and FQNNGV. This CDR3 reads CASSLGGGGEKLFF. For the CDR3, the DNA is TGTGCCAGCAGTCTAGGGGGGGGAGGTGAAAAACTGTTTTTT.

This clone was seen a handful of times. V and J are TRBV4-1 and TRBJ2-2; 15 bases align to TRBD2. This CDR3 spans 20 amino acids. Germline V gene data show CDR1 as MGHRA and CDR2 as YSYEKL. J lost 0 bases, V lost 5 bases, and 10 bases had no gene match. CDR3 protein: CASSNTGTSGGRPNTGELFF. The CDR3 nucleotides are TGCGCCAGCAGCAACACCGGGACTAGCGGGGGGCGTCCGAACACCGGGGAGCTGTTTTTT.

The rearrangement joins TRBV7-6 to TRBJ1-5; D is perhaps TRBD1 (6 bases). This CDR3 contains 14 residues. The V gene lost 2 bases and the J gene lost 5 bases, with 10 bases spanning the gap. Germline V gene sequence: CDR1 SGHVS, CDR2 FNYEAQ. The CDR3 DNA is TGTGCCAGCAGCTTAAACAGGGCGGATCAGCCCCAGCATTTT. Its translation is CASSLNRADQPQHF.

This clone was picked up a small number of times. The same CDR3 also results from other DNA sequences found in this sample. Here the CDR3 DNA reads TGTGCCAGCAGCTTGGAGCCGACAGGGGAACAGACCCAGTACTTC. Translated: CASSLEPTGEQTQYF. The chain links TRBV5-4 to TRBJ2-5; 8 nucleotides match TRBD1. The CDR3 has 15 residues. V lost 0 bases, J lost 6 bases, and 7 bases stayed unmatched. The V gene's germline CDR1 is SGHNT and CDR2 YYREEE (reference sequence).

This chain joins TRBV6-5 and TRBJ2-3, with 7 bases lining up with TRBD2. Germline V gives CDR1 MNHEY, CDR2 SVGAGI. The CDR3 contains 15 residues. The trim removed 6 bases at V and 2 bases at J, leaving 8 bases unmatched. The CDR3 coding sequence is TGTGCCAGCAGAGCGCGGGGGTTCTACACAGATACGCAGTATTTT. As protein: CASRARGFYTDTQYF.

The chain carries TRBV29-1 and TRBJ2-7; 9 bases match TRBD1. The CDR3 spans 12 residues. Per the germline V gene, CDR1 is SQVTM and CDR2 is ANQGSEA. V dropped 5 bases and J dropped 7; count of bases not matched to a gene: 6. The CDR3 nucleotides read TGCAGCGTTAGGACAGGGGAAGGGGAGCAGTACTTC. Translation gives CSVRTGEGEQYF.

The chain carries TRBV21-1 and TRBJ1-5; the table's D call TRBD1 went unverified against the DNA. TRBV21-1 is classified as a pseudogene. The CDR3 is made up of 16 amino acids. Here the CDR3 reads CASSKGGRGSGQPQHF. Here the CDR3 DNA reads TGTGCCAGCAGCAAAGGGGGCAGGGGAAGCGGTCAGCCCCAGCATTTT.